Listed here are 5 T cell receptor beta chains from one sample, sequenced in a study of response to subunit inactivated influenza vaccine. A single record per CDR3 protein comes from TCRdb applying MiXCR to the RT-PCR reads. The table shows almost 250,000 distinct CDR3 sequences, with 12% occurring only once. The specimen comprised non-naive T cells sorted from PBMCs, sampled 14 days before vaccination. Source of these receptors: a man aged 50-59 years who received an inactivated influenza vaccine.

The rearrangement joins TRBV27 to TRBJ2-5; TRBD1 is a possible D gene (6 bases). Germline CDR1 and CDR2: MNHEY and SMNVEV (reference sequence). Trimming cost V 2 bases and J 1 base, with 14 bases left between them. The CDR3 has 16 amino acids. CDR3 protein: CASSLGWGRIQETQYF. CDR3 nucleotides: TGTGCCAGCAGTTTAGGGTGGGGGCGGATCCAAGAGACCCAGTACTTC.

The chain recombines TRBV12-3 or TRBV12-4 with TRBJ2-7; 8 nucleotides align to TRBD2. The CDR3 loop spans 14 amino acids. Trimming removed 6 bases from V and 5 bases from J; junction bases left unmatched: 9. The CDR3 loop reads CASSYARGGNEQYF. CDR3 DNA sequence: TGTGCCAGCAGCTATGCCCGGGGGGGAAACGAGCAGTACTTC.

A few counts support this clonotype. J is TRBJ2-7 and V is TRBV29-1; D not certain. The V and J ends lost 4 bases and 2 bases respectively, with 9 bases between them. In germline, CDR1 is SQVTM, CDR2 ANQGSEA. The CDR3 is 12 amino acids. The CDR3 DNA sequence: TGCAGCGTTGGCCGGACCCCCTACGAGCAGTACTTC. Translating gives CSVGRTPYEQYF.

This clonotype was detected a few times. The J gene is TRBJ2-2, the V gene TRBV7-9, with TRBD2 matching over 12 bases. Germline CDR1 is SEHNR and CDR2 is FQNEAQ (reference sequence). This CDR3 is built from 17 residues. The J segment lost 1 base and the V segment lost 4 bases, leaving 4 bases of the junction unmatched. The CDR3: CASSSRTSGVNTGELFF. The CDR3 nucleotides read TGTGCCAGCAGCTCCCGGACTAGCGGGGTGAACACCGGGGAGCTGTTTTTT.

This clonotype was seen more than once but under ten times. The V call is TRBV6-5, the J call TRBJ1-2, with 7 nucleotides matching TRBD1. V was clipped by 6 bases and J by 8 bases; unmatched bases: 12. The germline CDR1 and CDR2 sequences are MNHEY and SVGAGI. The CDR3 runs to 14 residues. This CDR3 reads CASRSSTSGQGYTF. DNA of the CDR3: TGTGCCAGCAGATCCTCTACCTCGGGACAGGGCTACACCTTC.